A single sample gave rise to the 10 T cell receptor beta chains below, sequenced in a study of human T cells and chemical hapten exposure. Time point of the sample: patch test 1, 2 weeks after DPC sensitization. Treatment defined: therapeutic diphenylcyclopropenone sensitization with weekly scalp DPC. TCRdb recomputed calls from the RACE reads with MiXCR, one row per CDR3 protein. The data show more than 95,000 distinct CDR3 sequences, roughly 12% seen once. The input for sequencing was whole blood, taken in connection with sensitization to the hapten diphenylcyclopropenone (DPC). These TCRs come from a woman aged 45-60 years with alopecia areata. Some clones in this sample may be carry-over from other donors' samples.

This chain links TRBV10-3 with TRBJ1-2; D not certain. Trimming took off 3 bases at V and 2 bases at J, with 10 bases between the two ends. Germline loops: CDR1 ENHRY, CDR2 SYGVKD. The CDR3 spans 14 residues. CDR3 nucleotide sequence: TGTGCCATCAGTGAAATAGAGGGAAACTATGGCTACACCTTC. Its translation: CAISEIEGNYGYTF.

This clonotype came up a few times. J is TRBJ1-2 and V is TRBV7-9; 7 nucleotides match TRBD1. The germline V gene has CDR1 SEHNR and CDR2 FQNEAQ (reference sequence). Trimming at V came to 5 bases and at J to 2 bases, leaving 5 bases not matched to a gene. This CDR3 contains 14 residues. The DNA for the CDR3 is TGTGCCAGCAGCCGTACAGGGGTCAACTATGGCTACACCTTC. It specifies CASSRTGVNYGYTF.

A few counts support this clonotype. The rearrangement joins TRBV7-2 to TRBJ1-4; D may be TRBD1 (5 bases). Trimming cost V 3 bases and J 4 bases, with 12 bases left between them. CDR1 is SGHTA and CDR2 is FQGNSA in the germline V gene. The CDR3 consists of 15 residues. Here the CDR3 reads CASSFNGGLNEKLFF. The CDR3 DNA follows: TGTGCCAGCAGCTTTAATGGGGGTCTTAATGAAAAACTGTTTTTT.

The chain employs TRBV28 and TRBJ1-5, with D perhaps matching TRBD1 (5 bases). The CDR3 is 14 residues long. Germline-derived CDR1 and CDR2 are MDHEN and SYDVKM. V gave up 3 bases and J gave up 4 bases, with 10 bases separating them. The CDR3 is CASSLRGTNQPQHF. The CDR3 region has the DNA TGTGCCAGCAGTTTGAGGGGAACTAATCAGCCCCAGCATTTT. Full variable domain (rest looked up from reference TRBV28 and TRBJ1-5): DVKVTQSSRYLVKRTGEKVFLECVQDMDHENMFWYRQDPGLGLRLIYFSYDVKMKEKGDIPEGYSVSREKKERFSLILESASTNQTSMYLCASSLRGTNQPQHFGDGTRLSIL.

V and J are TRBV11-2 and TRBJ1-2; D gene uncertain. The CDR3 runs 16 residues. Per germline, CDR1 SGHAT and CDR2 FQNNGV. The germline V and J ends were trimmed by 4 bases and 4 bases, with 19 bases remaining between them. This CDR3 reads CASSSPPLRDLYGYTF. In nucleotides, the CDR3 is TGTGCCAGCAGCTCACCTCCTCTTCGGGATCTCTATGGCTACACCTTC.

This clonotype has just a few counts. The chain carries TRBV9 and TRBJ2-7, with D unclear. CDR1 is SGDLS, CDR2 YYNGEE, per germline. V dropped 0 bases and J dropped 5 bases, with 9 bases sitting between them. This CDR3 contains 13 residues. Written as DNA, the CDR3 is TGTGCCAGCAGCGTAGCCTCGGCCCACGAGCAGTACTTC. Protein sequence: CASSVASAHEQYF.

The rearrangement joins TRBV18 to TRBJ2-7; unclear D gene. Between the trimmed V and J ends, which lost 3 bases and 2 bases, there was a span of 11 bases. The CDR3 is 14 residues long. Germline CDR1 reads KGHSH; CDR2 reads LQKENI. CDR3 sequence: CASSPAGAAYEQYF. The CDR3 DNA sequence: TGTGCCAGCTCACCGGCCGGAGCTGCCTACGAGCAGTACTTC.

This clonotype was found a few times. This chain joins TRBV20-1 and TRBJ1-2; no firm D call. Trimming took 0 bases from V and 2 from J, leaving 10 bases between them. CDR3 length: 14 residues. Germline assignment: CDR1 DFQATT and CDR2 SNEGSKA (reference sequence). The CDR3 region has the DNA TGCAGTGCTAGAGATCGGACTAAAAACTATGGCTACACCTTC. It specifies CSARDRTKNYGYTF.

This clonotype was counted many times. The CDR3 sequence: CASRRSAGNEQFF. The CDR3 coding sequence is TGTGCCAGCAGAAGATCCGCGGGGAATGAGCAGTTCTTC. The V gene is TRBV6-5, the J gene TRBJ2-1, with D possibly TRBD2 on 6 matching bases. Looked up from germline, CDR1 is MNHEY and CDR2 is SVGAGI. V lost 6 bases to trimming and J lost 7 bases, with 13 bases between them. This CDR3 spans 13 amino acids.

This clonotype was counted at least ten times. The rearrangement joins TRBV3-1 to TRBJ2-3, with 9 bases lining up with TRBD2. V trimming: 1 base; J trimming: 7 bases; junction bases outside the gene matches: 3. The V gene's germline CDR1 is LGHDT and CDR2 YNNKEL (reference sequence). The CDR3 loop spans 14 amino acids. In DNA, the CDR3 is TGTGCCAGCAGCCAAGTAGCGGGGGCCTATACGCAGTATTTT. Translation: CASSQVAGAYTQYF.